The T cell receptor (beta chain) under discussion was sequenced for a study of monozygotic twins with inflammatory bowel disease. Study-wide points: Healthy co-twins exceeded IBD patients in TCRbeta diversity as measured by inverse Simpson. Especially with disease activity, IBD patients shared fewer clonotypes with others than healthy twins did.

A note on this clonotype: Its antigen is not identified.

Nested PCRs (approximately 16 and 10 cycles, two total) were applied to TCRalpha and TCRbeta cDNA. Using the 5' RACE reads, TCRdb records one entry per CDR3 protein without DNA. This table holds some 200,000 distinct CDR3 sequences. CDR1 and CDR2 from the germline V gene are SGHRS and YFSETQ. The CDR3 totals 14 residues. The chain joins TRBV5-1 to TRBJ2-5; TCRdb names TRBD1, which stays unverified in the absence of DNA. The TCR originated in a human donor with ulcerative colitis or Crohn's disease, or a healthy co-twin of an affected twin (not recorded which). Sequencing was performed on blood. CDR3 loop: CASSLGQGGETQYF. Full variable domain (remainder filled in from reference TRBV5-1 and TRBJ2-5): KAGVTQTPRYLIKTRGQQVTLSCSPISGHRSVSWYQQTPGQGLQFLFEYFSETQRNKGNFPGRFSGRQFSNSRSEMNVSTLELGDSALYLCASSLGQGGETQYFGPGTRLLVL.